This T cell receptor (beta chain) stems from a study of Graves' ophthalmopathy and Graves' hyperthyroidism. Whole-study context: Hyperthyroidism showing no ophthalmopathy within 18 months of follow-up was stable.

This clonotype was seen ten or more times. As yet, its antigen is unknown. Amplified TCR beta CDR3 regions were obtained using RNA transcripts as template. After a first-round RT-PCR with HTBI primers, a second-round multiplex PCR was run. MiXCR was run by TCRdb on the multiplex PCR reads, yielding one entry per CDR3 protein. Of around 1.1 million distinct CDR3 sequences detected, less than 45% appear once; the ten largest clones hold 8.5% to 14%. Whole-study findings and limits: In blood appeared most of the expanded thyroid clonotypes whose frequency exceeded 0.001.

This CDR3 region has 15 residues. V was shortened by 5 bases and J by 1 base, with 15 bases between the two germline ends. Germline V lookup: CDR1 SGHKS, CDR2 YYEKEE (reference sequence). The TCR originated in an adult man with Graves' hyperthyroidism. Source material: peripheral blood or thyroid tissue (not recorded which). The chain joins TRBV5-5 to TRBJ1-2, with D perhaps TRBD1 (6 bases). CDR3 residues: CASRTTGSLNYGYTF. DNA of the CDR3: TGTGCCAGCAGGACCACAGGGTCCCTTAACTATGGCTACACCTTC.